This T cell receptor beta chain was found in a study of blood T cell repertoires in COVID-19. Study-level background: Sample material is recorded as cDNA or gDNA derived from T cells, B-cell-depleted T cells, or PBMCs.

Authors' methods: Reference gene primer amplification in the assay estimated nucleated cell counts. Profiled with immunoSEQ multiplex PCR; TCRdb holds only in-frame clones, not every one. Clone size and the V and J calls come from that table; the DNA yielded D and trimming. The sample records roughly 100,000 clones, approximately 83% being singletons. Germline V lookup: CDR1 LNHDA, CDR2 SQIVND (reference sequence). The CDR3 consists of 16 residues. V dropped 7 bases and J dropped 6 bases, with 21 bases sitting between them. The rearrangement uses TRBV19 and TRBJ1-4, with D maybe TRBD1 (5 bases). The TCR was taken from a man aged 50 to 59 with acute or convalescent COVID-19. The sample comprised peripheral blood. CDR3 DNA sequence: TGTGCCAGTACCCTCGGGCAGGGTACGCTGCATGAAAAACTGTTTTTT. Translating gives CASTLGQGTLHEKLFF.